The entry that follows covers one TCR beta chain sequence. This clone's antigen is unknown. Base quality data are lacking; no much larger clone is found one base away. The cohort was made up of 500 to 850 healthy bone marrow donors. At the time of sampling, all cohort members were nominally healthy, though unrecorded immune exposures were likely present. The donor tested CMV seropositive, placing the donor among the approximately 290 seropositive members of the cohort. A peripheral blood sample was provided by each donor, and peripheral blood mononuclear cells were used for TCR beta sequencing. Genomic DNA was extracted from the blood cell samples with the Qiagen DNeasy Blood Extraction Kit. To prepare the library, the immunoSEQ multiplex PCR assay was applied. A mixture of 60 forward primers for TCR Vbeta segments and 13 reverse primers for TCR Jbeta segments was used in the multiplex PCR. The CDR3 region of rearranged TCR beta genes was amplified from genomic DNA with a multiplex PCR assay. The amplified TCR beta libraries were sequenced on the Illumina HiSeq System as 87-base-pair reads. The study's own analysis went as follows. In a later analysis, tens of millions of unique TCR beta chains were counted across the 500 to 850 repertoires, and about 10 million of these chains were shared by at least two donors. Raw reads were error-corrected and collapsed into unique sequences by a nearest-neighbor algorithm in which closely related sequences were merged to remove PCR and sequencing errors. V, D and J gene segments were assigned by aligning CDR3 sequences to IMGT reference sequences. For a sequence to be retained, at least a six-nucleotide match to both a V gene segment and a J gene segment was required. Rearrangements were classified as productive when the CDR3 lacked stop codons and remained in frame with V and J, and all other rearrangements were classified as non-productive. CDR3 was defined according to IMGT convention as the region running from the second conserved V-encoded cysteine to the conserved J-encoded phenylalanine. The earlier analysis of about 590 of the donors excluded sequences that lacked an unambiguous match to a single V gene segment. In an earlier analysis of a few hundred of the donors, a V segment was called functional when productive rearrangements were above 56.7%, and segregating when the standard deviation between donors exceeded 5%. A statistical classification framework was developed to diagnose cytomegalovirus status using the catalog of TCR beta chain sequences. In a later analysis, V and J genes were assigned by comparing TCR nucleotide sequences against IMGT/GENE-DB human TR gene sequences. Using the TCRdist pipeline, a later analysis assigned CDR3 sequences along with most-parsimonious VDJ recombination scenarios. In a later analysis, every TCR beta chain was defined by the combination of its CDR3 amino acid sequence and its V-gene family, and reads without a unique V-gene family were dropped. A later analysis removed 592 highly shared, low-generation-probability nucleotide sequences to deal with suspected cross-contamination and a sequencing artifact. In a later analysis, a clonal expansion index was calculated for each public chain from normalized within-repertoire ranks of inferred template counts. Generation probabilities in a later analysis came from a VDJ recombination model fitted to out-of-frame rearrangements, and those results were checked against IGoR. In a later analysis, hypergeometric tests were used to score TCR-TCR, TCR-HLA and TCR-CMV co-occurrence, with a repertoire-size bias correction applied to TCR pairs. In a later analysis, false discovery rates were estimated by permuting HLA or CMV assignments 20 times. A later analysis grouped co-occurring TCRs with DBSCAN, adding TCRdist sequence similarity when clustering within HLA-allele-positive subsets. Co-occurrence clustering excluded repertoires with fewer than 30,000 or more than 120,000 public chains, plus five with anomalous nucleotide sharing. Not all clones reach the TCRdb copy of this immuneACCESS table, which keeps in-frame sequences only. Checked studies attribute under half of the gap to unresolved V genes and leave the rest unexplained. V and J calls and clone size follow that table, whereas D and trimming were derived from the DNA. The table for this sample lists 150,000 to 200,000 clones; about three quarters of them were counted only once. The top ten constitute more than 3.5% of the sample.

Unmatched junction bases come to 6, with V trimmed by 5 bases and J by 2 bases. Measured from the cysteine to the phenylalanine, the CDR3 is 13 residues long. Kept here is only the CDR3 DNA, which spans 39 bases and is read in frame from base 1. CDR1 GTSNPN and CDR2 SVGIG are derived from the germline V gene (reference sequence). This record comes from a study of cytomegalovirus exposure and HLA in healthy donors (dated 2017 in TCRdb). Regarding the study in general: According to an earlier analysis of several hundred of the donors, about 179 million T cells yielded 90 million to 130 million unique TCR beta sequences and approximately 280 Gb of sequence data. Donor age, sex, ethnicity and CMV serostatus were compiled together with the repertoire data. All discovery cohort repertoires had been generated using a single sequencing platform. The study aimed to test whether signatures of past pathogen exposure could be identified by cataloging public T cell receptors. To study patterns of TCR occurrence, a later analysis re-analyzed previously published TCR beta repertoires from around 700 donors and added high-resolution HLA genotyping. Across 398 genotyped donors of the cohort, an average of roughly 230,000 unique TCR beta nucleotide sequences per donor were sequenced, and roughly 20% of those sequences were non-productive. An earlier analysis of fewer than 700 of the donors applied high-throughput TCR beta sequencing to assess whether each TCR beta V gene segment acted as functional or pseudogenic. The number of typed donors differed by locus: about 620-640 for A, B, C, DRB1 and DQB1; 500 to 550 for DQA1; about 600 for DPA1; and roughly 450 for DPB1. The genetic ancestry cluster associated with self-reported Caucasian donors included 81% of the approximately 400 genotyped donors. Roughly 310 gigabases of sequencing data and tens of millions of unique TCR sequences were included in an early release covering about 700 HLA-typed donors. A later genetic analysis took genome-wide SNP genotypes for about three fifths of the 666 donors and used that subset as a discovery cohort. In the later analysis, no new phenotypic data were used to find candidate immune exposures; instead, reliance was placed on TCR beta sequences and their occurrence across donors. A separate validation cohort of 100 to 150 different subjects was used in addition to the 666-subject first cohort. The study used immunosequencing to profile the T cell repertoires of several hundred subjects and linked those repertoires to cytomegalovirus serostatus. Roughly 5 DR-DQ haplotypes were handled as single units for association and clustering because linkage in the cohort was strong. Class I and class II HLA loci were covered by the typing at four-digit resolution. To predict cytomegalovirus infection status, the study brought together high-throughput TCR immunosequencing, statistical association of individual TCRs with disease status, and machine learning. What the work shows at the level of the full study, not this receptor alone: In vitro tests confirmed that three of the cytomegalovirus-associated TCR beta chains recognize cytomegalovirus antigens. Linkage disequilibrium might explain the correlated functional status among segregating V segments, but an unknown experimental factor could not be ruled out. In a later analysis, HLA-associated TCR beta chains were found to be more clonally expanded and to have lower generation probabilities than equally common non-associated chains. Roughly uniform sequencing depth across donors was assumed in presence/absence analyses, although this assumption may not hold. The study listed over 150 TCR beta chains as associated with cytomegalovirus. This cohort had only TCR beta chains sequenced, and the lack of alpha or paired-chain data limited which features could be detected. Most TCR sequences were seen in very few donors, while some public TCRs were found in many individuals. A further reported finding was that TCR beta sequences accurately predicted the HLA-A and HLA-B alleles for most subjects in the first cohort. Strong co-occurrence of HLA alleles, especially DR and DQ, made assigning TCR associations to individual alleles difficult. Seventeen rarely observed V segments, including chromosome 9 orphons, were excluded from the earlier analysis of approximately 500 of the donors because counts were too low. It was suggested by the authors that the approach could potentially be generalized to other disease states and immunological phenotypes. Cytomegalovirus status was reported to be diagnosed by the classifier with high specificity and sensitivity in both the original and validation cohorts. According to a later analysis, most CMV-associated TCR beta chains appeared to be HLA-restricted, and the HLA associations seemed to be driven largely by CMV exposure. Some IMGT-functional V segments, including TRBV6-2 and TRBV6-3, could not be told apart with the 87-base-pair reads, so those segments were excluded. A later genetic analysis reported fewer N-insertions in productive TCRs among donors in an Asian-associated ancestry cluster than the roughly 700-donor mean. An earlier analysis of 587 of the donors showed that most TCR beta V segments appeared in productive rearrangements either about 90% or about 30% of the time, which broadly matched IMGT annotations. A later analysis associated approximately 17,000 TCR beta sequences with specific HLA alleles at a false discovery rate of 0.05. Several of the top co-occurrence clusters appeared to be linked to parvovirus B19, influenza, CMV and Epstein-Barr virus, according to a later analysis. Because some donors lacked HLA typing at each locus, the association tests relied only on the typed subset. For the cohort, immune exposure information was limited to CMV serostatus. A cluster of highly shared sequence variants was judged likely to represent a technical artifact of the sequencing pipeline. In a later genetic analysis, a missense DCLRE1C variant was associated with V-gene and J-gene trimming of TCR beta chains, and the association was replicated in an independent cohort. In a later analysis, the rate of TCR association differed among HLA loci, with DRB1 alleles having the most associated TCRs and HLA-C alleles having the fewest.

The clonotype was recovered from an older woman in good health and CMV-seropositive. The source material was PBMCs. The receptor chain draws on TRBV30 and TRBJ2-7, with 7 bases matching TRBD1. The sequenced DNA is TGTGCCTGGGGGACAGCTCCACCCTACGAGCAGTACTTC. This codes for CAWGTAPPYEQYF.